This T cell receptor (beta chain) was observed in a study of vaccination and CD4 T cells after COVID-19. Overall study context: Either a CEFX pool, an HIV-1 Nef pool, or no peptide was added to control cultures.

V was shortened by 7 bases and J by 1 base, with 14 bases between the two germline ends. The CDR3 length is 15 residues. Researchers used the Oncomine TCR Beta short-read assay to sequence DNA from cultured CD4+ T cells. MiXCR was run by TCRdb on the PCR reads, yielding one entry per CDR3 protein. The data hold about 13,000 distinct CDR3 sequences, with about 50% observed a single time. A note on this clonotype: What it recognizes is unknown.

The treatment: 10-day PBMC culture with coronavirus spike peptide pools or control peptides (ViraFEST assay). After culture for approximately 10 days, isolation of CD4+ T cells was performed by negative selection. The V and J genes are TRBV12-3 or TRBV12-4 and TRBJ1-5; perhaps TRBD1 as D (6 bases). The sequence was obtained from a human donor who had recovered from COVID-19. The material sequenced was CD4+ T cells from blood, cultured in vitro. This CDR3 is CASKATGTSNQPQHF. Here the CDR3 DNA reads TGTGCCAGCAAGGCTACAGGGACCAGCAATCAGCCCCAGCATTTT.